The 23 T cell receptor beta chains in this list originate from one sample, sequenced in a study of spatial heterogeneity in lung cancer. TCRdb itself ran the 5' RACE reads through MiXCR, one entry per CDR3 protein. Of about 25,000 distinct CDR3 sequences listed, 5% to 6.5% are singletons. The time point was: blood at routine non-recurrence follow-up after resection. The sequenced material consisted of unsorted whole RNA from tumor, nontumor lung or frozen PBMC. Sequenced material: PBMCs, taken at follow-up. The source of these receptors is a male donor with early-stage non-small cell lung cancer.

This clonotype was seen at least ten times. The chain is built from TRBV29-1 and TRBJ1-1; no clear D. Trimming pared 7 bases from V and 3 bases from J, leaving 12 bases between. The CDR3 spans 12 residues. Per the germline V gene, CDR1 is SQVTM and CDR2 is ANQGSEA. In DNA form, the CDR3 reads TGCAGCGCCCAGGATTTGGACACTGAAGCTTTCTTT. Translated: CSAQDLDTEAFF.

This clonotype was seen many times. The chain recombines TRBV9 with TRBJ2-1; no clear D. The CDR3 spans 15 residues. Per the germline V gene, CDR1 is SGDLS and CDR2 is YYNGEE. Trimming stripped 4 bases from V and 0 bases from J, with 11 bases between. The CDR3 DNA sequence: TGTGCCAGCAGCCCCACCCCCGTCTCCTACAATGAGCAGTTCTTC. Protein: CASSPTPVSYNEQFF.

This clonotype was observed a few times. The chain couples TRBV7-8 to TRBJ2-5; D remains ambiguous. This CDR3 is 14 amino acids long. Trimming pared 7 bases from V and 6 bases from J, leaving 18 bases between. Germline V gene sequence: CDR1 SGHVS, CDR2 FQNEAQ. The CDR3 DNA reads as TGTGCCAGCAATCCCATTAGTGCGTCCCAGACCCAGTACTTC. Translated, it gives CASNPISASQTQYF.

This clonotype appeared many times. J is TRBJ2-1 and V is TRBV7-2; D gene ambiguous. The V and J ends lost 5 bases and 6 bases respectively, with 11 bases between them. This CDR3 comprises 13 residues. Per germline, CDR1 SGHTA and CDR2 FQGNSA. The CDR3 nucleotides are TGTGCCAGCAGCCCGACAACTATCAATGAGCAGTTCTTC. Protein: CASSPTTINEQFF.

This clonotype was detected ten times or more. The chain combines TRBV7-8 with TRBJ2-3, with no clear D. The germline V gene has CDR1 SGHVS and CDR2 FQNEAQ. The CDR3 is 12 amino acids. The V gene lost 5 bases and the J gene lost 2 bases, with 5 bases spanning the gap. CDR3 sequence reads: CASSPFTDTQYF. As DNA, the CDR3 is TGTGCCAGCAGCCCCTTCACAGATACGCAGTATTTT.

This clonotype was found many times. The chain combines TRBV5-1 with TRBJ2-5; TRBD1 agrees at 7 bases. There are 14 residues in the CDR3. Unmatched junction bases numbered 5, after V lost 4 bases and J lost 2 bases. Germline V gives CDR1 SGHRS, CDR2 YFSETQ. In DNA, the CDR3 is TGCGCCAGCAGCCCATCGGGACAGCAAGAGACCCAGTACTTC. It specifies CASSPSGQQETQYF.

This clonotype was recorded many times. V usage is TRBV7-6 and J usage is TRBJ2-6; no clear D gene. The CDR3 is 14 residues long. Germline lookup yields CDR1 SGHVS and CDR2 FNYEAQ. V was clipped by 4 bases and J by 0 bases, with 4 bases between them. The CDR3 is CASSSGSGANVLTF. The CDR3 DNA reads TGTGCCAGCAGCTCTGGCTCTGGGGCCAACGTCCTGACTTTC.

The table lists this clonotype with many counts. The chain has TRBV11-1 and TRBJ1-2; D gene unclear. CDR3 length: 13 amino acids. Looked up from germline, CDR1 is SGHAT and CDR2 is FQDESV (reference sequence). Trimming cost V 5 bases and J 2 bases, with 9 bases left between them. CDR3 amino acids: CASSLDGNYGYTF. CDR3 coding DNA: TGTGCCAGCAGCCTAGACGGGAACTATGGCTACACCTTC.

This clonotype was found a few times. The chain carries TRBV10-3 and TRBJ2-7; the D call may be TRBD1 or TRBD2 (7 bases each). V gave up 3 bases and J gave up 4 bases, with 13 bases separating them. The CDR3 length is 14 residues. The germline gives CDR1 ENHRY, CDR2 SYGVKD. CDR3 amino acids: CAISDGTAGYEQYF. The CDR3 DNA reads as TGTGCCATCAGTGATGGGACAGCGGGGTACGAGCAGTACTTC.

This clonotype was observed at least ten times. The CDR3 loop reads CASSTAGFYGYTF. Written as DNA, the CDR3 is TGTGCCAGCAGCACGGCGGGGTTCTATGGCTACACCTTC. This chain connects TRBV5-4 to TRBJ1-2; D unresolved. V shed 4 bases and J shed 4 bases, with 11 bases lying between them. CDR1 and CDR2 (germline): SGHNT, YYREEE (reference sequence). The CDR3 contains 13 residues.

This clonotype was detected many times. V gene TRBV7-9 combines with J gene TRBJ1-1; tentative D call: TRBD1 (5 bases). This CDR3 spans 12 amino acids. V was cut by 6 bases and J by 1 base, with 6 bases left in between. CDR1 SEHNR and CDR2 FQNEAQ come from the germline V gene (reference sequence). CDR3 nucleotides: TGTGCCAGCAGAGGGGCGAACACTGAAGCTTTCTTT. Translation gives CASRGANTEAFF.

The rearrangement links TRBV12-3 or TRBV12-4 to TRBJ2-5, with TRBD2 matching over 14 bases. V lost 3 bases and J lost 2; bases outside the gene matches: 2. The CDR3 spans 16 residues. CDR3 in amino acids: CASSFGLAGGQETQYF. CDR3 nucleotide sequence: TGTGCCAGCAGTTTCGGACTAGCGGGAGGTCAAGAGACCCAGTACTTC.

This clonotype appeared a few times. Possible read error: a much larger clone is one base away. The rearrangement joins TRBV29-1 to TRBJ1-4; D gene ambiguous. The V gene lost 7 bases and the J gene lost 11 bases, with 20 bases spanning the gap. Germline V gene data show CDR1 as SQVTM and CDR2 as ANQGSEA. The CDR3 is made up of 13 amino acids. CDR3 sequence (DNA): TGCAGCGCCATGGAGGGCTTAATGAGCAAACTGTTTTTT. Encoded protein: CSAMEGLMSKLFF.

A few counts support this clonotype. The chain carries TRBV7-9 and TRBJ1-2; D is undetermined. The CDR3 is made up of 12 amino acids. The germline gives CDR1 SEHNR, CDR2 FQNEAQ (reference sequence). V lost 6 bases, J lost 0 bases, and 5 bases lay in between. CDR3 nucleotides: TGTGCCAGCAGTGCTGCTAACTATGGCTACACCTTC. Its translation: CASSAANYGYTF.

In its sample, this clonotype was seen many times. The CDR3 region has the DNA TGTGCCAGCAGCCCAGGGACAGGGCCAAACAATGAGCAGTTCTTC. Translation: CASSPGTGPNNEQFF. The genes are TRBV7-2 and TRBJ2-1; the match to TRBD1 covers 9 bases. This CDR3 spans 15 amino acids. The germline V gene has CDR1 SGHTA and CDR2 FQGNSA. The J segment lost 5 bases and the V segment lost 5 bases, leaving 7 bases of the junction unmatched.

This clonotype occurred a few times. The V call is TRBV20-1, the J call TRBJ1-3, with D possibly being TRBD1 (5 bases). CDR3 length: 14 residues. Germline V gives CDR1 DFQATT, CDR2 SNEGSKA (reference sequence). With 5 bases removed from V and 7 bases from J, the gap between germline ends came to 18 bases. This chain's CDR3 is CSAGPSRGANTIYF. For the CDR3, the DNA is TGCAGTGCTGGACCTTCTCGAGGGGCGAACACCATATATTTT.

This clonotype occurred a few times. The missing conserved phenylalanine or tryptophan at the end of this CDR3 makes a read error likely. The chain has TRBV6-2 or TRBV6-3 and TRBJ2-2; D possibly corresponds to TRBD1 (6 bases). Trimming shortened V by 4 bases and J by 3 bases, and 12 bases separated the two germline ends. The CDR3 has 15 amino acids. In germline, CDR1 is MNHEY, CDR2 SVGEGT. The CDR3 reads CASSWGRRYTGELFY. CDR3 DNA sequence: TGTGCCAGCAGTTGGGGGCGTCGATACACCGGGGAGCTGTTTTAT.

This clonotype has ten or more counts. The chain has TRBV7-9 and TRBJ1-1; maybe TRBD1 (5 bases). Trimming took off 4 bases at V and 11 bases at J, with 17 bases between the two ends. The V gene's germline CDR1 is SEHNR and CDR2 FQNEAQ (reference sequence). This CDR3 has 13 residues. The CDR3 loop is CASSSTYGTHAFF. DNA for the CDR3: TGTGCCAGCAGCTCGACGTACGGGACGCACGCTTTCTTT.

This clonotype was observed many times. V is TRBV29-1 and J is TRBJ2-6, with D unclear. CDR3 length: 13 amino acids. Trimming took off 4 bases at V and 1 base at J, with 5 bases between the two ends. Germline lookup yields CDR1 SQVTM and CDR2 ANQGSEA. The CDR3 loop is CSVAASGANVLTF. The CDR3 DNA reads TGCAGCGTTGCCGCTTCTGGGGCCAACGTCCTGACTTTC.

This clonotype occurred many times. This sequence joins TRBV7-2 and TRBJ2-5; the D gene could be TRBD1 or TRBD2 (5 bases each). Looked up from germline, CDR1 is SGHTA and CDR2 is FQGNSA. The V end lost 6 bases, the J end lost 5 bases, and 13 bases lay between the germline ends. The CDR3 is 13 amino acids. DNA for the CDR3: TGTGCCAGCAGGTCCGGGGACCGGGAGACCCAGTACTTC. Amino acids: CASRSGDRETQYF.

This clonotype showed up just a few times. V and J are TRBV10-3 and TRBJ1-3; the match to TRBD1 covers 8 bases. The CDR3 is 15 residues long. V shed 10 bases, J shed 0 bases, and the junction held 8 bases outside the gene matches. CDR1 and CDR2 from the germline V gene are ENHRY and SYGVKD. The CDR3 sequence: CATEDRADSGNTIYF. The CDR3 DNA sequence: TGTGCCACCGAGGACAGGGCCGACTCTGGAAACACCATATATTTT.

The chain is built from TRBV7-2 and TRBJ1-5; unclear D gene. Germline lookup yields CDR1 SGHTA and CDR2 FQGNSA. Trimming cost V 3 bases and J 2 bases, with 8 bases left between them. The CDR3 spans 14 residues. The CDR3 protein is CASSFDGGNQPQHF. CDR3 DNA sequence: TGTGCCAGCAGCTTTGACGGTGGCAATCAGCCCCAGCATTTT.

This clonotype was observed many times. This chain connects TRBV30 to TRBJ1-3, with TRBD1 as a possible D gene (5 bases). The ends were cut back, 4 bases at V and 0 bases at J, with 10 bases in the middle. The CDR3 is 14 residues long. Per the germline V gene, CDR1 is GTSNPN and CDR2 is SVGIG (reference sequence). DNA of the CDR3: TGTGCCTGGACCACAGGAGCCTCTGGAAACACCATATATTTT. Its protein product is CAWTTGASGNTIYF. Full variable domain (missing parts from reference TRBV30 and TRBJ1-3): SQTIHQWPATLVQPVGSPLSLECTVEGTSNPNLYWYRQAAGRGLQLLFYSVGIGQISSEVPQNLSASRPQDRQFILSSKKLLLSDSGFYLCAWTTGASGNTIYFGEGSWLTVV.